These 14 T cell receptor beta chains were all obtained from the same sample, sequenced in a study of control samples from healthy donors and cancer patients. Profiling relied on immunoSEQ multiplex PCR, and the TCRdb table lists in-frame clones only, not all of them. The repertoire holds about 55,000 clones, around 95% seen once, with 2% to 2.5% in the top ten. Sample: blood. These receptors all come from a man aged 25-45 years in good health.

V usage is TRBV5-1 and J usage is TRBJ2-1; a weak D match, TRBD1 (5 bases). Germline V gene sequence: CDR1 SGHRS, CDR2 YFSETQ. Trimming shortened V by 1 base and J by 3 bases, and 11 bases separated the two germline ends. This CDR3 region has 15 residues. DNA of the CDR3: TGCGCCAGCAGCTTGCAGGGCTGGGTCTACAATGAGCAGTTCTTC. It specifies CASSLQGWVYNEQFF.

The V and J genes are TRBV6-5 and TRBJ2-5, with 7 bases lining up with TRBD1. V lost 0 bases and J lost 4; bases outside the gene matches: 2. Germline-derived CDR1 and CDR2 are MNHEY and SVGAGI. The CDR3 runs to 14 residues. CDR3 in amino acids: CASSYSTGIETQYF. The CDR3 coding sequence is TGTGCCAGCAGTTACTCGACAGGGATAGAGACCCAGTACTTC.

The genes are TRBV9 and TRBJ2-1, with 10 bases lining up with TRBD1. The J segment lost 4 bases and the V segment lost 3 bases, leaving 4 bases of the junction unmatched. CDR1 and CDR2 (germline): SGDLS, YYNGEE. The CDR3 loop spans 15 amino acids. CDR3: CASSAGTGVYNEQFF. The CDR3 nucleotides are TGTGCCAGCAGCGCCGGGACAGGGGTGTACAATGAGCAGTTCTTC.

The chain joins TRBV11-3 to TRBJ2-2, with D unclear. Trimming stripped 3 bases from V and 1 base from J, with 6 bases between. This CDR3 spans 14 amino acids. The germline CDR1 and CDR2 sequences are SGHNT and YENEEA. The CDR3 DNA reads as TGTGCCAGCAGCTTCCGTGGGAACACCGGGGAGCTGTTTTTT. Translating it yields CASSFRGNTGELFF.

Concerning this clone itself: At one end, the junction sequence differs from germline, possibly due to a read error. The chain combines TRBV9 with TRBJ2-7; 7 nucleotides align to TRBD1. The germline gives CDR1 SGDLS, CDR2 YYNGEE. The CDR3 spans 14 residues. The CDR3 sequence is CASSPWDSTYEQHF. CDR3 sequence (DNA): TGTGCCAGCAGCCCCTGGGACAGCACCTACGAGCAGCACTTC.

The rearrangement uses TRBV11-2 and TRBJ1-1, with D hard to call. With 5 bases removed from V and 1 base from J, the gap between germline ends came to 8 bases. The CDR3 length is 13 residues. Germline loops: CDR1 SGHAT, CDR2 FQNNGV. CDR3 in amino acids: CASSRDRNTEAFF. The CDR3 DNA is TGTGCCAGCAGCCGCGACCGGAACACTGAAGCTTTCTTT. Based on the CDR3 plus reference TRBV11-2 and TRBJ1-1, the full variable domain is EAGVAQSPRYKIIEKRQSVAFWCNPISGHATLYWYQQILGQGPKLLIQFQNNGVVDDSQLPKDRFSAERLKGVDSTLKIQPAKLEDSAVYLCASSRDRNTEAFFGQGTRLTVV.

This clone has just one count. The rearrangement uses TRBV5-8 and TRBJ2-1, with D possibly matching TRBD2 (6 bases). The germline CDR1 and CDR2 sequences are SGHTS and YDEGEE. The length of the CDR3 is 14 residues. V lost 4 bases and J 6 bases, leaving 14 bases between the germline ends. The CDR3 protein is CASSLRGLSNEQFF. Written as DNA, the CDR3 is TGTGCCAGCAGCCTTCGGGGACTTTCCAATGAGCAGTTCTTC.

The chain couples TRBV5-1 to TRBJ2-2; unclear D gene. Between the trimmed V and J ends, which lost 2 bases and 2 bases, there was a span of 1 base. This CDR3 has 12 amino acids. CDR1 SGHRS and CDR2 YFSETQ come from the germline V gene. The CDR3 region has the DNA TGCGCCAGCAGCTTCAACACCGGGGAGCTGTTTTTT. This codes for CASSFNTGELFF.

For this clone: The junction departs from germline at one end; a sequencing error may be responsible. The CDR3 coding sequence is TGTGCCTGGAGACTCCGCGCTAGCGGGAGCTCATTGCATTTT. Amino acids: CAWRLRASGSSLHF. The chain employs TRBV30 and TRBJ2-3; 10 bases align to TRBD2. CDR1 and CDR2 (germline): GTSNPN, SVGIG (reference sequence). The CDR3 is 14 residues long.

The CDR3 DNA reads as TGTGCCAGCAGTGAAGTCGGGGGAGGGCAAGAGACCCAGTACTTC. Its translation: CASSEVGGGQETQYF. This rearrangement joins TRBV6-1 to TRBJ2-5, with 7 bases lining up with TRBD2. V lost 1 base and J lost 2; bases outside the gene matches: 4. The length of the CDR3 is 15 residues. The germline gives CDR1 MNHNS, CDR2 SASEGT.

The chain employs TRBV28 and TRBJ2-7; D is perhaps TRBD1 (5 bases). Per the germline V gene, CDR1 is MDHEN and CDR2 is SYDVKM. V was shortened by 3 bases and J by 6 bases, with 9 bases between the two germline ends. The length of the CDR3 is 12 residues. The CDR3 nucleotides are TGTGCCAGCAGTTTTGGGGCTTTCGAGCAGTACTTC. This translates into CASSFGAFEQYF.

This rearrangement joins TRBV7-3 to TRBJ1-3, with D hard to call. Germline-derived CDR1 and CDR2 are SGHTA and FQGTGA. The CDR3 consists of 15 residues. V was clipped by 7 bases and J by 4 bases, with 17 bases between them. CDR3 DNA: TGTGCCAGCACCCGAGAGACCGTGCACGGAAACACCATATATTTT. Translating it yields CASTRETVHGNTIYF.

J is TRBJ2-7 and V is TRBV5-4, with TRBD2 matching 7 bases. V was clipped by 0 bases and J by 2 bases; unmatched bases: 2. The CDR3 runs to 14 residues. Looked up from germline, CDR1 is SGHNT and CDR2 is YYREEE (reference sequence). The chain's CDR3 is CASSLGGGPYEQYF. DNA of the CDR3: TGTGCCAGCAGCTTGGGGGGAGGGCCCTACGAGCAGTACTTC.

J is TRBJ2-5 and V is TRBV7-8, with a weak D call TRBD1 (5 bases). Germline values: CDR1 SGHVS, CDR2 FQNEAQ. The CDR3 runs 14 residues. V lost 6 bases to trimming and J lost 5 bases, with 16 bases between them. The chain's CDR3 is CASSQTGLGETQYF. In DNA form, the CDR3 reads TGTGCCAGCAGTCAAACAGGTCTAGGCGAGACCCAGTACTTC.